This T cell receptor (beta chain) was obtained from a study of T cell responses to AZD1222 COVID-19 vaccine. Notes on the study in general: Seropositive status at baseline applied to only a handful of AZD1222 recipients. Donors were chiefly white British, with a greater number of females, and clonal diversity was perhaps underestimated. Within unmutated variant regions lay the reported targets of nearly half of spike-specific TCRs. Vaccine-associated CD4 TCRs ranged over spike, dominating at 160-218 and 743-854.

The CDR3 is 17 amino acids. Germline V lookup: CDR1 SGHVS, CDR2 FQNEAQ. V gave up 2 bases and J gave up 2 bases, with 16 bases separating them. Sequencing used immunoSEQ multiplex PCR; TCRdb keeps in-frame clones, though not all of them. This table has around 79,000 clones, around 88% appearing once. For this clone: Antigen specificity is unknown.

The receptor comes from an adult in good health. The chain employs TRBV7-8 and TRBJ1-3; D perhaps matches TRBD1 (6 bases). This specimen consisted of peripheral blood, obtained on day 0 of AZD1222 vaccination. CDR3 in amino acids: CASSLIRQAGAGNTIYF. CDR3 DNA sequence: TGTGCCAGCAGCTTAATTAGACAGGCCGGCGCTGGAAACACCATATATTTT.